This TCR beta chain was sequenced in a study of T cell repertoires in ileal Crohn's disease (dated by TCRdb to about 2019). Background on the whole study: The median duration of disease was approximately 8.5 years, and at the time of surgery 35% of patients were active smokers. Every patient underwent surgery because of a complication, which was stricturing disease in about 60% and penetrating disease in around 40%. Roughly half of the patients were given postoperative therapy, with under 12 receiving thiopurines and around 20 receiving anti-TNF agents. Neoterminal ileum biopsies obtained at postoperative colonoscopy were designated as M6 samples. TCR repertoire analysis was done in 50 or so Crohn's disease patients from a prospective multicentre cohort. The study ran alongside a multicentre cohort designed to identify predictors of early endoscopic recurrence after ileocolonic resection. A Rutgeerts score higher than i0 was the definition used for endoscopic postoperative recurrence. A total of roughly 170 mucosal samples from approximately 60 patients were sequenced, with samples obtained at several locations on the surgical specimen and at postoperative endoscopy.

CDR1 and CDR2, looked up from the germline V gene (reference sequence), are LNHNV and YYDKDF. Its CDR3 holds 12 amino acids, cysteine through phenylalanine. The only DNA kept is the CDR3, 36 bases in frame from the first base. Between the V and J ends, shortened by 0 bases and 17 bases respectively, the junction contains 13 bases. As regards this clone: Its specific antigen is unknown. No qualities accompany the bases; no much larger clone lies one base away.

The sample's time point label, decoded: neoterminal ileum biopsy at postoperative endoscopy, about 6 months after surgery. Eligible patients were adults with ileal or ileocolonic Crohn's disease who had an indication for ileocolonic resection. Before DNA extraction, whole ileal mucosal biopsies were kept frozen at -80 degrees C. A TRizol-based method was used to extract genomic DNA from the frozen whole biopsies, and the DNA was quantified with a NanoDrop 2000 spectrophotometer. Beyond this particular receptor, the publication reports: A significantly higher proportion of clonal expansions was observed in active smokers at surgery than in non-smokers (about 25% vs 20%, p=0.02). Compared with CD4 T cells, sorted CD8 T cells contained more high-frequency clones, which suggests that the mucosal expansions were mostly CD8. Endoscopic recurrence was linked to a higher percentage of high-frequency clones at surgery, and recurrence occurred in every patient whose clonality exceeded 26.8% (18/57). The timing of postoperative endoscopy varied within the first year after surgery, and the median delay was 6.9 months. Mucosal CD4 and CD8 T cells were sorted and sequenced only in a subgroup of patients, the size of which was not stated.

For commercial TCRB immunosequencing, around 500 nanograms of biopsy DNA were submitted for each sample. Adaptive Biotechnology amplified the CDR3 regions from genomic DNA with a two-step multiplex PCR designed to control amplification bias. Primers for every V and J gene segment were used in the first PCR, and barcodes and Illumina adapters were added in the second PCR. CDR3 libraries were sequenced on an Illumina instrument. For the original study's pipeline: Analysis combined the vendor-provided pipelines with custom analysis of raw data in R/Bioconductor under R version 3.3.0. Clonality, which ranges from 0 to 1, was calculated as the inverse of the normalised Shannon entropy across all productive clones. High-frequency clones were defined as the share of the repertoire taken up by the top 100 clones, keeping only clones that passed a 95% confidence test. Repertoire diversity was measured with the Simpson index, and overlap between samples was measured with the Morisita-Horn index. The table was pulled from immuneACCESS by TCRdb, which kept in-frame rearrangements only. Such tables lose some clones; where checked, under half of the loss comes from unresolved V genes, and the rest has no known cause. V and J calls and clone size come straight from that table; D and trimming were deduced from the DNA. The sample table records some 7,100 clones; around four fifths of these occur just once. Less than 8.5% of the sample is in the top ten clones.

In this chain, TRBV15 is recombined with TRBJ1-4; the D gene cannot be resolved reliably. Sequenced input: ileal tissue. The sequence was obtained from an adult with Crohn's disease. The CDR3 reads CATSREFVPTFF. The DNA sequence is TGTGCCACCAGCAGAGAGTTCGTCCCGACATTTTTT.